This entry lists 27 T cell receptor beta chains sequenced from one sample in a study of beta chain features in type 1 diabetes (dated by TCRdb to 2017 to 2018). The library was built by means of the immunoSEQ multiplex PCR assay. The High Capacity cDNA Reverse Transcription Kit was used to reverse transcribe all of the isolated RNA, meaning that expressed TCRB transcripts were what got sequenced. The immuneACCESS repertoire file appears here via TCRdb, limited to in-frame rearrangements. These files lack a portion of the clones; in checked studies, under half of the deficit traces to unresolved V genes, and the cause of the others is not known. The sample records about 930,000 clones, about a sixth of which are singletons. The top ten constitute 0.023% of the sample. Specimen: naive CD4+ T cells from blood. The meaning of the sample's cell subset or site label: true naive CD4+ T cells. These receptors were taken from a woman under 30 in good health.

This clone was seen only a few times. The chain links TRBV15 to TRBJ1-2, with 9 bases that match TRBD1. The germline CDR1 and CDR2 sequences are LNHNV and YYDKDF (reference sequence). The CDR3 sequence is 17 residues long. Trimming removed 5 bases from V and 6 bases from J; junction bases left unmatched: 16. The CDR3 reads CATSPERNRGRSHGYTF. The CDR3 bases are TGTGCCACCAGCCCCGAGAGAAACAGGGGGCGAAGCCATGGCTACACCTTC.

As for this clone: Other DNA sequences from this sample encode an identical CDR3 as well. The gene calls are TRBV28 and TRBJ1-2, with D tentatively TRBD1 (5 bases). The CDR3 has 13 amino acids. Per the germline V gene, CDR1 is MDHEN and CDR2 is SYDVKM. Trimming shortened V by 6 bases and J by 2 bases, and 10 bases separated the two germline ends. The CDR3 reads CASSSGQNYGYTF. The CDR3, as DNA: TGTGCCAGCAGCTCGGGGCAGAACTATGGCTACACCTTC.

The chain recombines TRBV5-1 with TRBJ2-2; 10 nucleotides agree with TRBD2. The CDR3 has 16 residues. V lost 4 bases to trimming and J lost 7 bases; unmatched junction nucleotides: 10. CDR1 and CDR2 (germline): SGHRS, YFSETQ. CDR3 DNA: TGCGCCAGCAGCGCATCCCTAGCGGGAGCAAACGGGGAGCTGTTTTTT. Residues: CASSASLAGANGELFF.

The chain recombines TRBV5-4 with TRBJ2-7; TRBD1 agrees at 8 bases. The CDR3 has 15 residues. The junction had 5 bases not matched to a gene; V was cut back by 0 bases and J by 3 bases. The V gene's germline CDR1 is SGHNT and CDR2 YYREEE (reference sequence). CDR3 protein: CASSLGGTGLYEQYF. In DNA, the CDR3 is TGTGCCAGCAGCTTGGGGGGGACAGGCCTCTACGAGCAGTACTTC.

The rearrangement joins TRBV11-2 to TRBJ1-1, with D perhaps matching TRBD1 (5 bases). The CDR3 is made up of 14 amino acids. The germline CDR1 and CDR2 sequences are SGHAT and FQNNGV. V lost 1 base and J lost 7, with 13 bases in between. Here the CDR3 reads CASSLGTIPNEAFF. CDR3 nucleotide sequence: TGTGCCAGCAGCTTAGGGACAATCCCCAATGAAGCTTTCTTT.

Of note for this clone: This sample includes further DNA sequences coding for the same CDR3. V and J are TRBV18 and TRBJ2-2; TRBD2 matches at 11 bases. The J segment lost 4 bases and the V segment lost 6 bases, leaving 4 bases of the junction unmatched. CDR1 is KGHSH and CDR2 is LQKENI in the germline V gene. This CDR3 spans 15 amino acids. CDR3 loop: CASSPGLAVTGELFF. The CDR3 DNA sequence: TGTGCCAGCTCGCCGGGACTAGCGGTCACCGGGGAGCTGTTTTTT.

This clone has only a few counts. J is TRBJ1-2 and V is TRBV18; D remains unclear. The V gene's germline CDR1 is KGHSH and CDR2 LQKENI. This CDR3 comprises 12 residues. The ends were cut back, 6 bases at V and 6 bases at J, with 11 bases in the middle. CDR3 loop: CASSPMGDGYTF. The CDR3 DNA follows: TGTGCCAGCTCCCCCATGGGAGATGGCTACACCTTC.

This clone was seen more than once but under ten times. The chain employs TRBV7-9 and TRBJ1-2; possible D gene TRBD1, 5 bases. V lost 2 bases and J lost 5, with 12 bases in between. The germline gives CDR1 SEHNR, CDR2 FQNEAQ (reference sequence). This CDR3 has 14 amino acids. The CDR3 sequence is CASSLFGARYGYTF. The CDR3 DNA is TGTGCCAGCAGCTTATTCGGGGCCAGATATGGCTACACCTTC.

CDR3 nucleotides: TGTGCCAGCAGTTACTCCGGTATGGGAGAGGAGACCCAGTACTTC. It codes for CASSYSGMGEETQYF. The genes are TRBV6-5 and TRBJ2-5; TRBD2 is a possible D gene (5 bases). V lost 0 bases and J lost 5, with 13 bases in between. CDR1 and CDR2 (germline): MNHEY, SVGAGI. The CDR3 totals 15 residues.

The chain couples TRBV18 to TRBJ2-7, with 11 bases that match TRBD1. V shed 1 base, J shed 5 bases, and the junction held 1 base outside the gene matches. CDR1 and CDR2 (germline): KGHSH, LQKENI. The CDR3 extends over 14 amino acids. DNA of the CDR3: TGTGCCAGCTCACCACGGGACAGGGGGGACGAGCAGTACTTC. Its translation: CASSPRDRGDEQYF.

V and J are TRBV28 and TRBJ2-1; D remains unclear. V lost 5 bases and J lost 8, with 10 bases in between. The germline V gene encodes CDR1 MDHEN and CDR2 SYDVKM. CDR3 length: 12 amino acids. The CDR3 region has the DNA TGTGCCAGCAGTCGCTACTCCTATGAGCAGTTCTTC. Residues: CASSRYSYEQFF.

Concerning this clone: The same CDR3 is also encoded by other DNA sequences in this sample. This chain uses TRBV11-2 with TRBJ2-1; 10 positions agree with TRBD2. V gave up 3 bases and J gave up 4 bases; unmatched junction bases: 3. Germline CDR1 SGHAT, CDR2 FQNNGV. The CDR3 totals 15 residues. CDR3 DNA sequence: TGTGCCAGCAGCTTTTTAGCGGGAGGATACAATGAGCAGTTCTTC. Protein: CASSFLAGGYNEQFF.

This chain links TRBV5-4 with TRBJ1-2; D is undetermined. This CDR3 has 12 amino acids. Germline V lookup: CDR1 SGHNT, CDR2 YYREEE (reference sequence). With 0 bases removed from V and 5 bases from J, the gap between germline ends came to 5 bases. The DNA of the CDR3 is TGTGCCAGCAGCTTGGAGTTTTATGGCTACACCTTC. Translation: CASSLEFYGYTF. Combining the CDR3 with reference TRBV5-4 and TRBJ1-2 gives the whole variable domain ETGVTQSPTHLIKTRGQQVTLRCSSQSGHNTVSWYQQALGQGPQFIFQYYREEENGRGNFPPRFSGLQFPNYSSELNVNALELDDSALYLCASSLEFYGYTFGSGTRLTVV.

This clone has more than one count but fewer than ten. This same CDR3 is encoded by further DNA sequences in the sample. The rearrangement joins TRBV5-6 to TRBJ1-1; TRBD1 might be the D (5 bases). Germline V gives CDR1 SGHDT, CDR2 YYEEEE. This CDR3 has 14 residues. Trimming removed 1 base at V and 3 bases at J, with 10 bases between. CDR3 residues: CASSLWGVYTEAFF. The CDR3 bases are TGTGCCAGCAGCTTGTGGGGGGTTTACACTGAAGCTTTCTTT.

V usage is TRBV11-2 and J usage is TRBJ2-1; D uncertain. V was pared by 0 bases and J by 4 bases, with 4 bases between. Germline V gives CDR1 SGHAT, CDR2 FQNNGV. There are 13 residues in the CDR3. The CDR3: CASSLEVYNEQFF. Here the CDR3 DNA reads TGTGCCAGCAGCTTAGAGGTTTACAATGAGCAGTTCTTC.

This clone has only a few counts. The chain joins TRBV28 to TRBJ1-5, with 8 bases lining up with TRBD1. This CDR3 contains 15 residues. Looked up from germline, CDR1 is MDHEN and CDR2 is SYDVKM. With 9 bases clipped from V and 2 bases from J, the junction kept 9 bases outside the gene matches. The CDR3 sequence: CASSPGTGGNQPQHF. CDR3 coding DNA: TGTGCCAGTTCACCGGGGACAGGAGGCAATCAGCCCCAGCATTTT.

The chain couples TRBV28 to TRBJ1-1; perhaps TRBD1 as D (5 bases). Germline V gene lookup returns CDR1 MDHEN and CDR2 SYDVKM. The length of the CDR3 is 16 residues. V was shortened by 2 bases and J by 2 bases, with 15 bases between the two germline ends. CDR3 nucleotides: TGTGCCAGCAGTTTAGTAGGCGACAGACTAAACACTGAAGCTTTCTTT. Its translation: CASSLVGDRLNTEAFF.

The V gene is TRBV2, the J gene TRBJ2-7, with 12 bases aligning to TRBD2. Germline V lookup: CDR1 SNHLY, CDR2 FYNNEI. V trimming: 4 bases; J trimming: 2 bases; junction bases outside the gene matches: 3. The CDR3 consists of 15 residues. This chain's CDR3 is CASSGLAGATYEQYF. Here the CDR3 DNA reads TGTGCCAGCAGTGGACTAGCGGGAGCTACCTACGAGCAGTACTTC.

The rearrangement uses TRBV11-2 and TRBJ2-3; D gene ambiguous. The length of the CDR3 is 13 residues. Germline V gene sequence: CDR1 SGHAT, CDR2 FQNNGV. Trimming removed 3 bases from V and 8 bases from J, with 12 bases in between. DNA of the CDR3: TGTGCCAGCAGCTTCCCCTTTAGCTCTACGCAGTATTTT. As protein: CASSFPFSSTQYF.

The chain couples TRBV4-3 to TRBJ2-1; TRBD2 aligns across 13 bases. With 5 bases clipped from V and 5 bases from J, the junction kept 9 bases outside the gene matches. Germline loops: CDR1 LGHNA, CDR2 YSLEER. The CDR3 sequence is 17 residues long. The CDR3 nucleotides are TGCGCCAGCAGCGAGGGACTAGCGGGACCAAAAAACAATGAGCAGTTCTTC. Its translation is CASSEGLAGPKNNEQFF.

The chain joins TRBV11-1 to TRBJ1-1, with a possible D match to TRBD1 (6 bases). The CDR3 is 15 amino acids. Germline V gene sequence: CDR1 SGHAT, CDR2 FQDESV (reference sequence). V lost 5 bases to trimming and J lost 4 bases, with 17 bases between them. DNA for the CDR3: TGTGCCAGCAGCCCCCATGACAGGACTACCACTGAAGCTTTCTTT. Its translation: CASSPHDRTTTEAFF.

The chain joins TRBV28 to TRBJ1-1; D unclear. The CDR3 is made up of 15 amino acids. Germline CDR1 is MDHEN and CDR2 is SYDVKM. Trimming shortened V by 5 bases and J by 4 bases, and 17 bases separated the two germline ends. Written as DNA, the CDR3 is TGTGCCAGCAGTCCGACCCTCGGGGAGGGCACTGAAGCTTTCTTT. Its translation is CASSPTLGEGTEAFF.

This clone was recorded a few times. This rearrangement joins TRBV10-3 to TRBJ1-4, with TRBD1 matching 7 bases. The CDR3 runs 15 residues. The junction had 2 bases not matched to a gene; V was cut back by 0 bases and J by 4 bases. Per germline, CDR1 ENHRY and CDR2 SYGVKD. The DNA for the CDR3 is TGTGCCATCAGTGAGTCGACAGGGAGTAATGAAAAACTGTTTTTT. This sequence encodes CAISESTGSNEKLFF.

This chain uses TRBV4-3 with TRBJ2-1, with 9 bases identical to TRBD2. The CDR3 extends over 19 amino acids. Losses at the gene ends were 0 bases for V and 2 bases for J; bases not matched to a gene: 11. The germline V gene has CDR1 LGHNA and CDR2 YSLEER. This chain's CDR3 is CASSQDILAGVSPYNEQFF. The CDR3 DNA reads as TGCGCCAGCAGCCAAGATATCTTAGCGGGAGTGTCTCCCTACAATGAGCAGTTCTTC.

This clone was seen more than once but under ten times. The chain joins TRBV4-1 to TRBJ2-1, with TRBD2 matching over 10 bases. This CDR3 region has 15 residues. Germline CDR1 MGHRA, CDR2 YSYEKL. V gave up 2 bases and J gave up 2 bases; unmatched junction bases: 0. The CDR3 DNA follows: TGCGCCAGCAGCCAACTAGCGGGAGCCTACAATGAGCAGTTCTTC. As protein: CASSQLAGAYNEQFF.

V usage is TRBV9 and J usage is TRBJ2-1; 13 bases are shared with TRBD2. The CDR3 runs 16 residues. V was pared by 1 base and J by 2 bases, with 0 bases of the junction left unmatched. Germline V gene sequence: CDR1 SGDLS, CDR2 YYNGEE. CDR3 residues: CASSVTSGRAYNEQFF. DNA of the CDR3: TGTGCCAGCAGCGTAACTAGCGGGAGGGCCTACAATGAGCAGTTCTTC.

This rearrangement joins TRBV13 to TRBJ1-3, with 7 bases fitting TRBD1. This CDR3 contains 14 residues. V lost 5 bases and J lost 4; bases outside the gene matches: 5. The germline V gene encodes CDR1 PRHDT and CDR2 FYEKMQ (reference sequence). This chain's CDR3 is CASSKTGTGNTIYF. The DNA of the CDR3 is TGTGCCAGCAGCAAGACAGGGACAGGAAACACCATATATTTT. Filled out from reference TRBV13 and TRBJ1-3, the complete variable domain reads AAGVIQSPRHLIKEKRETATLKCYPIPRHDTVYWYQQGPGQDPQFLISFYEKMQSDKGSIPDRFSAQQFSDYHSELNMSSLELGDSALYFCASSKTGTGNTIYFGEGSWLTVV.